Sequencing of this T cell receptor (beta chain) was carried out in a study (dated by TCRdb to between 2014 and 2017). Turning to the overall study: The study tested whether tumor-infiltrating Tregs in breast cancer are recruited from blood Tregs or converted in situ from other CD4+ T cell subsets. General findings and caveats noted by the study authors: The greatest overlap of tumor-infiltrating Treg TCR alpha and beta sequences was with tumor naive CD4+ T cells, followed next by blood naive CD4+ T cells. Rather than covering whole repertoires, validation in the larger cohort was restricted to a single TCR beta V-J rearrangement. In terms of TCR gene usage, tumor memory CD4+ T cells clustered together with blood and lymph node memory CD4+ cells, as well as with lymph node naive CD4+ cells.

Full-length TCR variable regions were amplified by 5' RACE PCR using constant-region reverse primers, and then by semi-nested PCR using Nested Universal Primer A. Using the ReliaPrep RNA Cell Miniprep System, total RNA was extracted, and the SMARTer RACE 5'/3' Kit was then used to reverse transcribe the RNA into 5'RACE-ready cDNA. Multiplex adaptors were used to barcode full-length TCR alpha and beta libraries, and the barcoded libraries were sequenced on an Illumina MiSeq. Turning to the authors' computational methods: For each of nine subset-tissue groups, sequencing data from the five patients were pooled, and the groups were then compared using unsupervised clustering of TCR gene usage. The Morisita-Horn index, with shared sequences weighted by their contribution to each repertoire, was used to calculate repertoire similarity. TCRdb trimmed the raw reads at Q25, called clones with MiXCR and kept productive beta chains. Entries that share a CDR3 protein sequence are merged under the most common genes and DNA. TCRdb, not the original authors, processed these V and J calls. For this sample there are some 64,000 distinct CDR3 sequences; around a fifth appear just once. About 3% of the sample is taken by the ten largest.

From its cysteine to its phenylalanine, the CDR3 spans 15 amino acids. The read is trimmed to its CDR3 DNA, 45 bases read in frame from base 1. Concerning this clonotype: Its antigen is currently not known. One base away there is no much larger clone; base qualities are not given.

CD4+CD45RO+CD25- cells were isolated as memory CD4+ T cells. Tregs, naive and memory CD4+ T cells from tumor, blood and ipsilateral draining lymph nodes of roughly 5 breast cancer patients underwent full-length TCR alpha and beta sequencing. Tumor tissue and lymph nodes obtained by ipsilateral axillary dissection were perfused with PBS, cut into small pieces and digested using collagenase I and hyaluronidase. Ficoll density gradient centrifugation was used to isolate mononuclear cells from lymph nodes or from over 40 ml of peripheral blood. A purity exceeding 90% was confirmed by FACS for the sorted cell populations.

This TCR came from a female donor with breast cancer. The sequence links TRBV21-1 to TRBJ1-5; the D call of TRBD1 is as the table states it, not checked on the DNA. TRBV21-1 constitutes a pseudogene. The specimen was memory CD4+ T cells sorted from a lymph node. The cell subset or site label, as the study defines it: memory CD4+ T cells, CD4+CD45RO+CD25-. For the CDR3, the sequence is CASSNRGARDQPQHF. The nucleotide sequence is TGTGCCAGCAGCAACCGGGGGGCTAGGGATCAGCCCCAGCATTTT.